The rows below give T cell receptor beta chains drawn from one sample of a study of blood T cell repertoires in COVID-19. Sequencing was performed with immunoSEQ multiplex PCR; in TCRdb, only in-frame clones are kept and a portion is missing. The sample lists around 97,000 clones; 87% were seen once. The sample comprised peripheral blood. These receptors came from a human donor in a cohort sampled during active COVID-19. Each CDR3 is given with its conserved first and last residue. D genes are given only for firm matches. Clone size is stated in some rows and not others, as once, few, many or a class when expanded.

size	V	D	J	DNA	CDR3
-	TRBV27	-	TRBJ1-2	TGTGCCAGCAGCGCTGCAGGTGGTTATGGCTACACCTTC	CASSAAGGYGYTF
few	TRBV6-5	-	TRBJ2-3	TGTGCCAGCAGTTACTCGTCGGGCACAGATACGCAGTATTTT	CASSYSSGTDTQYF
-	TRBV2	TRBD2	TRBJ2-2	TGTGCCACCCCGGGGTTAGCGGGGGACACCGGGGAGCTGTTTTTT	CATPGLAGDTGELFF
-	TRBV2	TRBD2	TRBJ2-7	TGTGCCAGCAACCTAGCAAGGACTAGCGGGGGGTCCCACGAGCAGTACTTC	CASNLARTSGGSHEQYF
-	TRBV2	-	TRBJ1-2	TGTGCCAGCAGGACCGGGTCCTCCGAGGGTCCTGGCTACACCTTC	CASRTGSSEGPGYTF
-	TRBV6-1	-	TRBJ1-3	TGTGCCAGCAGTGTTGGGTTCGGGGTAGGGTCTGGAAACACCATATATTTT	CASSVGFGVGSGNTIYF
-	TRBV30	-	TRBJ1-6	TGTGCCTGGAGCTCCGGGACTTCAGGTTCACCCCTCCACTTT	CAWSSGTSGSPLHF
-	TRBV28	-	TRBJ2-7	TGTGCCAGCAGTTTAGACCCAGGCAGCTCGGGGGAGCAGTACTTC	CASSLDPGSSGEQYF
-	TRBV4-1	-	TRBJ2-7	TGCGCCAGCAGCCAAGCAGTCCGTTTCCAGTCCTACGAGCAGTACTTC	CASSQAVRFQSYEQYF
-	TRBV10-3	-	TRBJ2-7	TGTGCCATCAGTGAGTCGCGGGACAGACCCTACGAGCAGTACTTC	CAISESRDRPYEQYF
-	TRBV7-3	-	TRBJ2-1	TGTGCCAGCAGCTTAGGGGGGTCCTACAATGAGCAGTTCTTC	CASSLGGSYNEQFF
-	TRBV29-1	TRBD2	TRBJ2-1	TGCAGCGTTATGGGGCTAGCGGCCCCCCTGGGGTACAATGAGCAGTTCTTC	CSVMGLAAPLGYNEQFF
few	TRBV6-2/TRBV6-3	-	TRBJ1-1	TGTGCCAGCAGTTGGGACACACAGAACACTGAAGCTTTCTTT	CASSWDTQNTEAFF
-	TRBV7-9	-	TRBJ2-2	TGTGCCAGCAGCTTAGCGGGTCTAGCCGGGGAGCTGTTTTTT	CASSLAGLAGELFF
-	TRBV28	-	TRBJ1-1	TGTGCCAGCAGGGGGTGGGCCGGAGGGAGCACTGAAGCTTTCTTT	CASRGWAGGSTEAFF
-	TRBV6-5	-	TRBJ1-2	TGTGCCAGCATTGGGGCCGGAGGCTACACCTTC	CASIGAGGYTF
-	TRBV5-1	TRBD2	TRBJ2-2	TGCGCCAGCAGCTTGATCGTAATGGGGGGTCCGGGACTAGCGGGAACCGGGGAGCTGTTTTTT	CASSLIVMGGPGLAGTGELFF
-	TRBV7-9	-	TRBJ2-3	TGTGCCAGCAGAACTACAGGGCCAGATACGCAGTATTTT	CASRTTGPDTQYF
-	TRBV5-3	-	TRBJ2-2	TGTGCCAGAAGCTTGGCGGGAGTCGGCACCGGGGAGCTGTTTTTT	CARSLAGVGTGELFF
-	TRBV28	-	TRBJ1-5	TGTGCCAGCAGTCTATTAGGGGGAAGCAATCAGCCCCAGCATTTT	CASSLLGGSNQPQHF
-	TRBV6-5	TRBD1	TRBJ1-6	TGTGCCAGCAGCCGACAGGGGTCCAATTCACCCCTCCACTTT	CASSRQGSNSPLHF
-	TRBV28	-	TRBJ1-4	TGTGCCAGCAGTTACGCCGGGACAAGAAATGAAAAACTGTTTTTT	CASSYAGTRNEKLFF
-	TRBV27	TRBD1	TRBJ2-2	TGTGCCAGCAGTCTAACAGGGGATGGGGCCGGGGAGCTGTTTTTT	CASSLTGDGAGELFF
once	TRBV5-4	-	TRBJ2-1	TGTGCCAGCAGCGAGGGGGACAATGAGCAGTTCTTC	CASSEGDNEQFF
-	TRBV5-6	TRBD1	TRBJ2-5	TGTGCCAGCAGCCGTGGGACAGGGTCCAGGTACTTC	CASSRGTGSRYF
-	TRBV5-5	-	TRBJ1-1	TGTGCCAGCAGCTTGGGGCAGGTGAACACTGAAGCTTTCTTT	CASSLGQVNTEAFF
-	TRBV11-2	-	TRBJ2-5	TGTGCCAGCAGCACAGGCCCACACCAAGAGACCCAGTACTTC	CASSTGPHQETQYF
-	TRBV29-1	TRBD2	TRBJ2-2	TGCAGCGTGTTACTAGCGGGAATCCCCGGGGAGCTGTTTTTT	CSVLLAGIPGELFF
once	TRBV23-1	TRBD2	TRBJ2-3	TGCGCCAGCAGTCAATCGACTAGCGGGAGGACCACAGATACGCAGTATTTT	CASSQSTSGRTTDTQYF
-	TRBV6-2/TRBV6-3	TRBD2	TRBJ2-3	TGTGCCAGCAGTGTTCTAGCGGGAGGGGCGGATACGCAGTATTTT	CASSVLAGGADTQYF
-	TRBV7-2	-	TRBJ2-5	TGTGCCAGCAGCACAGGGTGGAAGACCCAGTACTTC	CASSTGWKTQYF
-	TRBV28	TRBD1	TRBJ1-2	TGTGCCAGCACTCTACAGGGGGCAGCTAACTATGGCTACACCTTC	CASTLQGAANYGYTF
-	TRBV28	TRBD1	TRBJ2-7	TGTGCCAGCCAGACAGGGGCTGCTTACGAGCAGTACTTC	CASQTGAAYEQYF
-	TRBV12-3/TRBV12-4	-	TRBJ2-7	TGTGCCAGCAGTCAGCGGTTCGGGAACGAGCAGTACTTC	CASSQRFGNEQYF
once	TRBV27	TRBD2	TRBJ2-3	TGTGCCAGCAGTTTAGGCCGGGGGGGCCATAGTACGCAGTATTTT	CASSLGRGGHSTQYF
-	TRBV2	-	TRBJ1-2	TGTGCCAGCAGTGTGGACAGCACGAGCTATGGCTACACCTTC	CASSVDSTSYGYTF
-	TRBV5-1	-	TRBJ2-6	TGCGCCAGCAGCTTTACAGGGTCAACTGGGGCCAACGTCCTGACTTTC	CASSFTGSTGANVLTF
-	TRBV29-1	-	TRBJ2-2	TGCAGCGTTGAAAGGACAGTACACACCGGGGAGCTGTTTTTT	CSVERTVHTGELFF